These T cell receptor beta chains were read from a single sample in a study of T cells in Graves' hyperthyroidism and ophthalmopathy. In TCRdb, the multiplex PCR reads were re-called with MiXCR into one record per CDR3 protein. The sample includes over 250,000 distinct CDR3 sequences, roughly 22% of them seen just once. Sequenced material: blood. The receptors here all came from a man aged 30 to 39 with Graves' ophthalmopathy. Each CDR3 is given with its conserved first and last residue. The D gene is left open where the match is weak. The size entry is marked missing in some rows and otherwise reads once, few, many or a size class.

.	15	TRBJ2-6	many	TRBV12-3/TRBV12-4	TGTGCCAGCAGTCAAACAGGTACTGGGGCCAACGTCCTGACTTTC	CASSQTGTGANVLTF
.	13	TRBJ2-5	.	TRBV20-1	TGCAGTGCATCTGTTACTTATCAAGAGACCCAGTACTTC	CSASVTYQETQYF
TRBD1	16	TRBJ2-1	many	TRBV28	TGTGCCAGCAGTCCTCCTGCCCGACAGGGAAAGAATGAGCAGTTCTTC	CASSPPARQGKNEQFF
.	13	TRBJ2-5	few	TRBV9	TGTGCCAGCAGCGTCGGACTCGTTGGGACCCAGTACTTC	CASSVGLVGTQYF
TRBD1	15	TRBJ2-1	.	TRBV28	TGTGCCAGCAGTTCTGACAGGGGGCTCTACAATGAGCAGTTCTTC	CASSSDRGLYNEQFF
.	13	TRBJ2-4	many	TRBV6-2/TRBV6-3	TGTGCCAGCGGCTCGCTAGCCAAAAACATTCAGTACTTC	CASGSLAKNIQYF
.	15	TRBJ1-4	.	TRBV6-5	TGTGCCAGCAGTTACTCGACGGTAGCTCCTGAAAAACTGTTTTTT	CASSYSTVAPEKLFF
.	15	TRBJ1-2	.	TRBV6-5	TGTGCCAGCAGTTACTCTTCAGATATCAATCGGGGCTACACCTTC	CASSYSSDINRGYTF
TRBD2	14	TRBJ2-7	few	TRBV11-2	TGTACCAGCACAAACGGGGGGGGGTCCTACGAGCAGTACTTC	CTSTNGGGSYEQYF
TRBD2	16	TRBJ2-3	many	TRBV5-1	TGCGCCAGCAGCTTTACTAGCGGGAGTTTAACAGATACGCAGTATTTT	CASSFTSGSLTDTQYF
.	15	TRBJ2-3	.	TRBV24-1	TGTGCCACCAGTGAATACAGGGTTACAGCAGATACGCAGTATTTT	CATSEYRVTADTQYF
.	15	TRBJ1-6	.	TRBV9	TGTGCCAGCAGCGTAGGAGGACGACAGGCTTCACCCCTCCACTTT	CASSVGGRQASPLHF
.	14	TRBJ1-1	few	TRBV20-1	TGCAGTGCAAAATCCGGGACACCGAACACTGAAGCTTTCTTT	CSAKSGTPNTEAFF
.	16	TRBJ1-2	.	TRBV4-1	TGCGCCAGCAGCCAAGACACGACAGCCCTAAACTATGGCTACACCTTC	CASSQDTTALNYGYTF
.	13	TRBJ2-1	.	TRBV20-1	TGCAGTGCTAGATCCCCCCTCTACAATGAGCAGTTCTTC	CSARSPLYNEQFF
.	16	TRBJ1-3	few	TRBV6-5	TGTGCCAGCAGTTACTCAGACGGGGGGCCTGGAAACACCATATATTTT	CASSYSDGGPGNTIYF
.	14	TRBJ1-3	few	TRBV20-1	TGCAGTGCTAGAGATAAGACAATCGGAAACACCATATATTTT	CSARDKTIGNTIYF
.	10	TRBJ2-1	few	TRBV2	TGTGCCAGCATCACGAATGAGCAGTTCTTC	CASITNEQFF
.	15	TRBJ2-1	many	TRBV19	TGTGCCAGTGGGACGGGTTCTCCTTCCTACAATGAGCAGTTCTTC	CASGTGSPSYNEQFF
.	15	TRBJ2-2	many	TRBV5-1	TGCGCCAGCAGCTTGGCCGCAGCGAACACCGGGGAGCTGTTTTTT	CASSLAAANTGELFF
.	14	TRBJ1-2	few	TRBV24-1	TGTGCCACCAGTGATCCGACAGGAAAGCGTGGCTACACCTTC	CATSDPTGKRGYTF
TRBD2	16	TRBJ2-3	.	TRBV5-1	TGCGCCAGCAGTAGACTAGCGGGAGCGACAAGCGATACGCAGTATTTT	CASSRLAGATSDTQYF
.	15	TRBJ1-5	few	TRBV7-2	TGTGCCAGCAGCTTCCAGGGCCAAGCGGGTCAGCCCCAGCATTTT	CASSFQGQAGQPQHF
TRBD2	15	TRBJ2-1	.	TRBV10-1	TGCGCCAGCAGTACCGGGACTAGCGAGGTGAATGAGCAGTTCTTC	CASSTGTSEVNEQFF